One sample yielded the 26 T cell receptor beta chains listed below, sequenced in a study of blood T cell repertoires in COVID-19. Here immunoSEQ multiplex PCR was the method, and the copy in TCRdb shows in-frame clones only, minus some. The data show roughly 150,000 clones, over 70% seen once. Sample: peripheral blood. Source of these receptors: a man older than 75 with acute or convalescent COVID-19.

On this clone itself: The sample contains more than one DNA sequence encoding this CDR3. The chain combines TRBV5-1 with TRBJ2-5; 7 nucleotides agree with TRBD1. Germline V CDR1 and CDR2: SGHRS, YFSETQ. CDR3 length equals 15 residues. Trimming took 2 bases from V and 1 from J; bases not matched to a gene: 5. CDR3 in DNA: TGCGCCAGCAGCTTAGGAACAGGGGCCCAAGAGACCCAGTACTTC. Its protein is CASSLGTGAQETQYF.

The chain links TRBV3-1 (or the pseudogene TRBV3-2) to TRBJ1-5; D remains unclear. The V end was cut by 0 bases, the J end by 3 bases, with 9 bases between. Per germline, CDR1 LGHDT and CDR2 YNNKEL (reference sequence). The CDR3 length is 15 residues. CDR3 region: CASSQEAGSNQPQHF. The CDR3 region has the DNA TGTGCCAGCAGCCAAGAGGCGGGTTCCAATCAGCCCCAGCATTTT.

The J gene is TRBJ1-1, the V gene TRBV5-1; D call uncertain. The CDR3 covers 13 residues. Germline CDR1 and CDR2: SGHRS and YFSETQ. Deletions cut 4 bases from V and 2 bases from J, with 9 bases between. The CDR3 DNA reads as TGCGCCAGCAGCCCAAGCAAAAACACTGAAGCTTTCTTT. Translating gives CASSPSKNTEAFF.

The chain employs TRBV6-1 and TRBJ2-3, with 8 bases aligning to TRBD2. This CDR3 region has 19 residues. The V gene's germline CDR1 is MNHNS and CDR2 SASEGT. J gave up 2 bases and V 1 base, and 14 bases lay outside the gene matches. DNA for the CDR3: TGTGCCAGCAGTGAAGGTGGACTAGCACCATACATGAACACAGATACGCAGTATTTT. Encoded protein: CASSEGGLAPYMNTDTQYF.

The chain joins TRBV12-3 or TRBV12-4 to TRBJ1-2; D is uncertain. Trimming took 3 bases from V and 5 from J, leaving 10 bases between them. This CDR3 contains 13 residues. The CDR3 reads CASSLNEPYGYTF. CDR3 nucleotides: TGTGCCAGCAGTTTGAATGAGCCGTATGGCTACACCTTC.

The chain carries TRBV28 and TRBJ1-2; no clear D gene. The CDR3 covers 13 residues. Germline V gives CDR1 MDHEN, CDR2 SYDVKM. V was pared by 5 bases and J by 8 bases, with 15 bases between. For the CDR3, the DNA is TGTGCCAGCAGTCCCCCTTCAGGTAGAGGCTACACCTTC. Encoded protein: CASSPPSGRGYTF.

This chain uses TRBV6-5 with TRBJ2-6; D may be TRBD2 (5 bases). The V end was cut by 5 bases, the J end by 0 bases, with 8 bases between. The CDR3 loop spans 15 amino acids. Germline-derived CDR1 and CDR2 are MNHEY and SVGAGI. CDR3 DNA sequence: TGTGCCAGCAGTACGGGGATCTCTGGGGCCAACGTCCTGACTTTC. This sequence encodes CASSTGISGANVLTF.

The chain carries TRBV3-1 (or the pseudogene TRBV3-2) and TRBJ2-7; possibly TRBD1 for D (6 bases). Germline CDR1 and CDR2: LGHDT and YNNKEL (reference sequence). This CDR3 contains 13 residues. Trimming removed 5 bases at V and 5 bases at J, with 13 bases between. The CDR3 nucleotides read TGTGCCAGCAGCAAACAGACAGGCAACGAGCAGTACTTC. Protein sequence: CASSKQTGNEQYF.

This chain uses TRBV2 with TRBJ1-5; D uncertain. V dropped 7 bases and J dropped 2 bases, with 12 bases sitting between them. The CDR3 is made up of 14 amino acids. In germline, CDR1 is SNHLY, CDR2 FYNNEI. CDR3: CASKAQLGNQPQHF. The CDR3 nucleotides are TGTGCCAGCAAGGCACAGTTGGGCAATCAGCCCCAGCATTTT.

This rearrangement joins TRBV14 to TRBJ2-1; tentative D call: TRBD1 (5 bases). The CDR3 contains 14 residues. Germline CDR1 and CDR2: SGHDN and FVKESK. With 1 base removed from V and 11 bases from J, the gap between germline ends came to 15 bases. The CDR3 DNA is TGTGCCAGCAGCCAAGTTCAGGGAAAGCCAAAGCAGTTCTTC. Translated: CASSQVQGKPKQFF.

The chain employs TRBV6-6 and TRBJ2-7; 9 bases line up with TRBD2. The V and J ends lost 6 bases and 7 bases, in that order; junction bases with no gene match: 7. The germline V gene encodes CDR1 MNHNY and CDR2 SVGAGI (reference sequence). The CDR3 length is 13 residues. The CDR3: CASRRGGGGEQYF. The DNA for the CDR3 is TGTGCCAGCAGGCGGGGGGGAGGCGGTGAGCAGTACTTC.

CDR3 in amino acids: CASSERGGVRPQHF. The CDR3 DNA reads TGTGCCAGCAGTGAAAGGGGGGGTGTAAGGCCCCAGCATTTT. The chain employs TRBV6-1 and TRBJ1-5, with a possible D match to TRBD1 (6 bases). The germline V gene encodes CDR1 MNHNS and CDR2 SASEGT. V gave up 2 bases and J gave up 9 bases, with 14 bases separating them. The CDR3 spans 14 residues.

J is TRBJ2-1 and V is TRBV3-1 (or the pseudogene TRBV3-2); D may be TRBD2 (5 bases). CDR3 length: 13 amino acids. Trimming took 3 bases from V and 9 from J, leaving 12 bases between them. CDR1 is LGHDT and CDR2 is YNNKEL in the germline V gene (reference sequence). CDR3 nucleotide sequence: TGTGCCAGCAGCCATCACGGAGGCAGTGAGCAGTTCTTC. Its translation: CASSHHGGSEQFF.

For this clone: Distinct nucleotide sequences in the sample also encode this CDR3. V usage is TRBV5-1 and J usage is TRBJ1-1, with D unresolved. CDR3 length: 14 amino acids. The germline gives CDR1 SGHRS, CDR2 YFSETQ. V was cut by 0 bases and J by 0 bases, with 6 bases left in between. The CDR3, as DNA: TGCGCCAGCAGCTTGGGCTCAGTGAACACTGAAGCTTTCTTT. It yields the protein CASSLGSVNTEAFF.

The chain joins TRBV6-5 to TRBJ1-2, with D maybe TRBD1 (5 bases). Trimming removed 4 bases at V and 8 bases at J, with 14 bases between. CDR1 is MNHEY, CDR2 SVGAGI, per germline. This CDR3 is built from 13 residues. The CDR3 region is CASSWGDRGGYTF. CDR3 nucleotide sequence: TGTGCCAGCAGTTGGGGAGACCGGGGGGGCTACACCTTC.

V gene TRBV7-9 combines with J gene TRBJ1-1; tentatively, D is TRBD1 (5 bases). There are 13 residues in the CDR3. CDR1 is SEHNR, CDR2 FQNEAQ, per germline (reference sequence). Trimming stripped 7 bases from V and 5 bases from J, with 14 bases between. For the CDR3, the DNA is TGTGCCAGCATCTACTCAGGGTCGACTGAAGCTTTCTTT. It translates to CASIYSGSTEAFF.

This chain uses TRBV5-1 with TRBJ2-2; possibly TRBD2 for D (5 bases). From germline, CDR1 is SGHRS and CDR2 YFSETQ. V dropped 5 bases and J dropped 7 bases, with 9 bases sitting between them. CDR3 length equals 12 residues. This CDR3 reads CASRWENGELFF. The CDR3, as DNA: TGCGCCAGCAGGTGGGAGAACGGGGAGCTGTTTTTT.

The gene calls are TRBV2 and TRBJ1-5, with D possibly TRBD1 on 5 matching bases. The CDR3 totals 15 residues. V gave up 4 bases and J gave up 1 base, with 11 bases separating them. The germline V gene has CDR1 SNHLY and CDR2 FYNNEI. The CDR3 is CASSAGGRSNQPQHF. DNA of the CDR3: TGTGCCAGCAGTGCCGGGGGTAGAAGCAATCAGCCCCAGCATTTT.

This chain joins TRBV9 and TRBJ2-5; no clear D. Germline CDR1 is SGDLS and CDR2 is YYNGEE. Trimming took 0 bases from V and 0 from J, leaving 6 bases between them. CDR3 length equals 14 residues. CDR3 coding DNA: TGTGCCAGCAGCGTAGAAGCTTACCAAGAGACCCAGTACTTC. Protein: CASSVEAYQETQYF.

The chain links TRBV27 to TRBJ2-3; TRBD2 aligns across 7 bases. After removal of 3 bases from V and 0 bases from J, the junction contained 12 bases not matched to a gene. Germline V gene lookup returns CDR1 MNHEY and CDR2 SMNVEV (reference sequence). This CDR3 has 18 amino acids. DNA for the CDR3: TGTGCCAGCAGTTTGGGATGGGGGGGACGGGAGAGCACAGATACGCAGTATTTT. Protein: CASSLGWGGRESTDTQYF.

The CDR3 region has the DNA TGTGCCAGTAGGGAAATGGGGGCCGCAGATACGCAGTATTTT. Translation: CASREMGAADTQYF. The chain recombines TRBV19 with TRBJ2-3; D perhaps matches TRBD1 (6 bases). Germline lookup yields CDR1 LNHDA and CDR2 SQIVND (reference sequence). V was shortened by 6 bases and J by 4 bases, with 14 bases between the two germline ends. The CDR3 length is 14 residues. The entire variable domain, with the rest obtained from reference TRBV19 and TRBJ2-3, is as follows: DGGITQSPKYLFRKEGQNVTLSCEQNLNHDAMYWYRQDPGQGLRLIYYSQIVNDFQKGDIAEGYSVSREKKESFPLTVTSAQKNPTAFYLCASREMGAADTQYFGPGTRLTVL.

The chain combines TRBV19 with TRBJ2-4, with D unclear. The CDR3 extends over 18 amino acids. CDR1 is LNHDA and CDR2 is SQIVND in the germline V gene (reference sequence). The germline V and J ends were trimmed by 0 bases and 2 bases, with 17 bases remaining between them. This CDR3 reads CASSIDWQVVRTKNIQYF. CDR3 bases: TGTGCCAGTAGTATAGATTGGCAGGTGGTACGCACCAAAAACATTCAGTACTTC.

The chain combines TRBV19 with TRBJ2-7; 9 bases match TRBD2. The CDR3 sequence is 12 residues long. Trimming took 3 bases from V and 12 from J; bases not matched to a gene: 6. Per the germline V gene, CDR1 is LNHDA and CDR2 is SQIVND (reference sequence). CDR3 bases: TGTGCCAGTAGTATGGCTAGCGGGAAGGTGTACTTC. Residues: CASSMASGKVYF.

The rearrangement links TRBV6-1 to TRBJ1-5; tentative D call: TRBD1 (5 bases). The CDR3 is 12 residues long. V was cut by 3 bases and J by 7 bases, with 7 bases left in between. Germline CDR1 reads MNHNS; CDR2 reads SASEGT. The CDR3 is CASSEQGQPQHF. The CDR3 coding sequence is TGTGCCAGCAGTGAGCAGGGCCAGCCCCAGCATTTT.

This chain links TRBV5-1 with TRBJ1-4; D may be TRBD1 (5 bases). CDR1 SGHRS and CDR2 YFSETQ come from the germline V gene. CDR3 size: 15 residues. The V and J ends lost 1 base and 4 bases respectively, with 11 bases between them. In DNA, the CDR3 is TGCGCCAGCAGCTTGTGGGGGGGAAGTAATGAAAAACTGTTTTTT. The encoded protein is CASSLWGGSNEKLFF.

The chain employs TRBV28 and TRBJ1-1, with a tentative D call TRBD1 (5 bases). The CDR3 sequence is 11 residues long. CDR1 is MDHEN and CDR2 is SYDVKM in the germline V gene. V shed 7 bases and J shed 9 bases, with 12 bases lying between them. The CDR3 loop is CASTGGVKAFF. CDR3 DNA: TGTGCCAGCACGGGAGGGGTGAAAGCTTTCTTT.